This T cell receptor (beta chain) emerged from a study of T cell responses to AZD1222 COVID-19 vaccine. At the level of the study: Pooled samples include second doses given at about 4 or 12 weeks.

The germline V gene encodes CDR1 SEHNR and CDR2 FQNEAQ (reference sequence). The V segment lost 5 bases and the J segment 3 bases; nucleotides outside the gene matches: 11. The CDR3 sequence is 17 residues long. Whole-study findings and limits: Increases in Spike-specific TCR breadth and depth were seen after two AZD1222 doses. Mostly white British, mostly female donors; authors suggested clonal diversity may be underestimated.

In regard to this clone: Its antigen is not identified.

Sequenced by immunoSEQ multiplex PCR; TCRdb stores in-frame clones only, minus some. The table records roughly 100,000 clones, 70% to 90% of them present only once. This chain links TRBV7-9 with TRBJ2-3; TRBD1 matches at 10 bases. This TCR was recovered from an adult in good health. The sequencing here drew on peripheral blood, taken on day 0 of AZD1222 vaccination. The CDR3 sequence is CASSPWGQGSGTDTQYF. The CDR3 bases are TGTGCCAGCAGCCCTTGGGGACAGGGGAGCGGGACAGATACGCAGTATTTT. Full variable domain (rest looked up from reference TRBV7-9 and TRBJ2-3): DTGVSQNPRHKITKRGQNVTFRCDPISEHNRLYWYRQTLGQGPEFLTYFQNEAQLEKSRLLSDRFSAERPKGSFSTLEIQRTEQGDSAMYLCASSPWGQGSGTDTQYFGPGTRLTVL.